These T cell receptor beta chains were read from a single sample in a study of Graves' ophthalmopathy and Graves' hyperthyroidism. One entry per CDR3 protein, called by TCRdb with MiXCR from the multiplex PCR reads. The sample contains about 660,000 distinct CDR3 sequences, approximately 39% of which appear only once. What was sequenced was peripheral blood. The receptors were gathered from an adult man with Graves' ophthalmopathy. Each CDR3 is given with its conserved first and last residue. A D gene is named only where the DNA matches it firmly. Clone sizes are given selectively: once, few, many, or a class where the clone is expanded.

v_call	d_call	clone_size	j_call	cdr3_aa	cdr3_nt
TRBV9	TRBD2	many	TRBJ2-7	CASSVAAGLTYEQYF	TGTGCCAGCAGCGTAGCAGCGGGATTAACCTACGAGCAGTACTTC
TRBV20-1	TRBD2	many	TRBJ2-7	CSAVSGSVPYEQYF	TGCAGTGCCGTAAGCGGGAGTGTTCCCTACGAGCAGTACTTC
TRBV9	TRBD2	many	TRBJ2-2	CASSLWEGTGELFF	TGTGCCAGCAGCCTCTGGGAGGGTACCGGGGAGCTGTTTTTT
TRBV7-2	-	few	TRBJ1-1	CASVADLMNTEAFF	TGTGCCAGCGTTGCCGACTTAATGAACACTGAAGCTTTCTTT
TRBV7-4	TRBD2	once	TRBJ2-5	CASSLRVAGVETQYF	TGTGCCAGCAGTTTACGGGTAGCGGGAGTGGAGACCCAGTACTTC
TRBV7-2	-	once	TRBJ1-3	CASSLREGGNTIYF	TGTGCCAGCAGCTTACGGGAAGGTGGAAACACCATATATTTT
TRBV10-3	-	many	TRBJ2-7	CAISESQAGAYEQYF	TGTGCCATCAGTGAGTCACAAGCAGGGGCCTACGAGCAGTACTTC
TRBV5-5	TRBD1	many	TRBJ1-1	CASSWDRDVTEAFF	TGTGCCAGCAGCTGGGACAGGGACGTAACTGAAGCTTTCTTT
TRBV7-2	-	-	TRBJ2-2	CASSQDRRATGELFF	TGTGCCAGCAGCCAAGATCGGAGGGCCACCGGGGAGCTGTTTTTT
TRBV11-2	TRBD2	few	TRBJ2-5	CASSPSAGGELETQYF	TGTGCCAGCAGCCCATCGGCGGGGGGAGAACTAGAGACCCAGTACTTC
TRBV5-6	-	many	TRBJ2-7	CASSLATLTYEQYF	TGTGCCAGCAGCTTGGCCACACTTACCTACGAGCAGTACTTC
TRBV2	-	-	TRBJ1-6	CASSEHTLDNSPLHF	TGTGCCAGCAGTGAACATACCCTGGATAATTCACCCCTCCACTTT
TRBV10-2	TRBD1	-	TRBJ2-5	CASRGTGTVETQYF	TGCGCCAGCAGAGGGACAGGAACGGTGGAGACCCAGTACTTC
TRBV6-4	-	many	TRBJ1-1	CASTPAMSSTEAFF	TGTGCCAGCACCCCCGCAATGAGCTCGACTGAAGCTTTCTTT
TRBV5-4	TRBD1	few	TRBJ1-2	CASSLQSTGGTRGYTF	TGTGCCAGCAGCCTACAGTCGACAGGGGGAACGAGGGGCTACACCTTC
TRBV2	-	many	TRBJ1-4	CASSHGTIANEKLFF	TGTGCCAGCAGTCATGGGACGATAGCTAATGAAAAACTGTTTTTT
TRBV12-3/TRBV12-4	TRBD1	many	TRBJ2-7	CASRTGQGAVGQYF	TGTGCCAGCAGGACAGGACAGGGGGCCGTTGGGCAGTACTTC
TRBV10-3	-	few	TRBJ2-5	CAISEGDLGNQPQYF	TGTGCCATCAGTGAGGGGGACTTGGGGAATCAGCCCCAGTACTTC
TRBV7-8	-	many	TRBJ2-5	CASSARTGLRETQYF	TGTGCCAGCAGCGCCAGAACAGGGTTAAGAGAGACCCAGTACTTC